What follows are 8 T cell receptor beta chains derived from one specimen sequenced in a study of T cells in Graves' hyperthyroidism and ophthalmopathy. Authors of the study amplified TCR beta CDR3 regions from RNA transcripts. First-round RT-PCR with HTBI primers amplified the TCR CDR3 region. TCRdb ran MiXCR on the multiplex PCR reads and lists one entry per CDR3 protein. The table includes 400,000 to 500,000 distinct CDR3 sequences, approximately 15% detected once. The specimen sequenced was blood. The origin of the receptors is a man between 18 and 35 years old with Graves' ophthalmopathy.

This clonotype was found many times. The V call is TRBV7-9, the J call TRBJ1-3; 7 bases agree with TRBD1. This CDR3 is 15 amino acids long. Per germline, CDR1 SEHNR and CDR2 FQNEAQ (reference sequence). V was pared by 5 bases and J by 0 bases, with 4 bases of the junction left unmatched. The CDR3 region is CASSKDRSSGNTIYF. CDR3 coding DNA: TGTGCCAGCAGCAAGGACAGGAGCTCTGGAAACACCATATATTTT. Full variable domain (rest looked up from reference TRBV7-9 and TRBJ1-3): DTGVSQNPRHKITKRGQNVTFRCDPISEHNRLYWYRQTLGQGPEFLTYFQNEAQLEKSRLLSDRFSAERPKGSFSTLEIQRTEQGDSAMYLCASSKDRSSGNTIYFGEGSWLTVV.

This clonotype was counted at least ten times. The genes are TRBV6-2 or TRBV6-3 and TRBJ2-1; the match to TRBD2 covers 9 bases. The CDR3 runs 14 residues. CDR1 is MNHEY and CDR2 is SVGEGT in the germline V gene. Trimming removed 6 bases from V and 6 bases from J; junction bases left unmatched: 6. The DNA of the CDR3 is TGTGCCAGCAGAATCAGCGGGAGGCTCAATGAGCAGTTCTTC. Its translation: CASRISGRLNEQFF.

The chain employs TRBV11-2 and TRBJ2-3; 8 bases agree with TRBD1. Trimming removed 5 bases from V and 1 base from J; junction bases left unmatched: 14. Germline CDR1 SGHAT, CDR2 FQNNGV. The CDR3 loop spans 18 amino acids. Here the CDR3 reads CASSRDRGSARGTDTQYF. The CDR3 nucleotides read TGTGCCAGCAGCCGAGACAGGGGATCAGCCCGGGGCACAGATACGCAGTATTTT.

This clonotype occurred many times. This chain links TRBV5-1 with TRBJ2-7; TRBD1 agrees at 10 bases. The CDR3 extends over 15 amino acids. With 4 bases clipped from V and 1 base from J, the junction kept 5 bases outside the gene matches. In germline, CDR1 is SGHRS, CDR2 YFSETQ. CDR3 sequence: CASSAGTGASYEQYF. CDR3 coding DNA: TGCGCCAGCAGCGCGGGGACAGGGGCGTCCTACGAGCAGTACTTC. Looking up the rest from reference TRBV5-1 and TRBJ2-7 gives the full variable domain: KAGVTQTPRYLIKTRGQQVTLSCSPISGHRSVSWYQQTPGQGLQFLFEYFSETQRNKGNFPGRFSGRQFSNSRSEMNVSTLELGDSALYLCASSAGTGASYEQYFGPGTRLTVT.

V is TRBV19 and J is TRBJ1-2, with D uncertain. Germline assignment: CDR1 LNHDA and CDR2 SQIVND (reference sequence). CDR3 length equals 15 residues. Trimming pared 5 bases from V and 1 base from J, leaving 14 bases between. The CDR3 loop reads CASSETSAFNYGYTF. The CDR3 DNA reads as TGTGCCAGTAGTGAGACGAGTGCATTTAACTATGGCTACACCTTC.

This clonotype appeared many times. The chain has TRBV10-2 and TRBJ2-5, with 8 positions matching TRBD2. The CDR3 loop spans 17 amino acids. Germline-derived CDR1 and CDR2 are WSHSY and SAAADI. J gave up 2 bases and V 2 bases, and 10 bases lay outside the gene matches. The CDR3 coding sequence is TGCGCCAGCAGTGAGGGAGGACTAGCCCATCCTCAAGAGACCCAGTACTTC. This sequence encodes CASSEGGLAHPQETQYF.

This clonotype was observed at least ten times. The rearrangement joins TRBV27 to TRBJ2-3; D gene uncertain. CDR1 is MNHEY and CDR2 is SMNVEV in the germline V gene (reference sequence). Trimming stripped 3 bases from V and 2 bases from J, with 12 bases between. The CDR3 has 15 residues. For the CDR3, the DNA is TGTGCCAGCAGTTTTGAGCGCACAGTCACAGATACGCAGTATTTT. Protein: CASSFERTVTDTQYF.

In this sample, this clonotype turned up many times. The rearrangement joins TRBV27 to TRBJ2-3; 11 nucleotides agree with TRBD1. The CDR3 has 15 amino acids. Germline V gene lookup returns CDR1 MNHEY and CDR2 SMNVEV (reference sequence). J lost 5 bases, V lost 5 bases, and 6 bases had no gene match. CDR3 amino acids: CASSLGQGAKDTQYF. CDR3 in DNA: TGTGCCAGCAGTCTAGGACAGGGGGCGAAAGATACGCAGTATTTT.